This note documents a single T cell receptor beta chain sequence. It has no known antigen specificity. Base qualities were left out, and no much larger clone turns up one base away. This record comes from a study of blood T cell repertoires in COVID-19 (TCRdb year 2020). Looking at the study overall: The collaborator samples originated in the United States, Italy and Spain and spanned the acute and convalescent phases of COVID-19. Where available, HLA class I and class II types were taken from metadata supplied by the sample provider and were not determined by assay-based typing. The samples were drawn from the first 160 participants of the ongoing ImmuneRACE study and from 950 to 1,500 subjects provided by 6 global collaborators. Sample metadata almost always included a de-identified subject ID, COVID-19 status, age in years and sex. The repertoires were made available in a free public database intended to serve as a resource for research on the immune response to SARS-CoV-2. Subjects who had been exposed to COVID-19, were actively infected with it, or had recovered from it provided the deeply sampled blood TCRbeta repertoires that made up the dataset. The prospective study material was composed of cDNA or gDNA derived from T cells, B-cell-depleted T cells, or PBMCs. Overall results and qualifications from the work: Clinical and demographic metadata were provided uncurated, with the amount varying by source and participant.

TCRbeta CDR3 regions were amplified from genomic DNA by means of the immunoSEQ Assay, a bias-controlled multiplex PCR. On the authors' methods: Nucleated cell counts per sample were estimated from amplification of reference gene primers within the assay. To quantify the absolute abundance of each unique TCRbeta CDR3 rearrangement, sequence reads were collapsed and filtered. Productive Simpson clonality was computed per sample as the square root of Simpson's diversity index over productive rearrangements. TCRdb obtained this table from immuneACCESS and retained in-frame rearrangements with V and J assigned. These tables miss some clones; where compared with another copy, unresolved V genes account for less than half of the shortfall, and the remainder is unexplained. V, J and clone size reflect that table, while D and trimming were determined from the DNA. The sample table holds over 95,000 clones, of which more than 80% were seen once. The top ten constitute approximately 8.1% of the sample.

Collaborating institutions collected whole blood in K2EDTA tubes following their own protocols. For TCRbeta analysis, collaborator samples were shipped as frozen whole blood, as isolated PBMCs, or as DNA extracted from either sample type. V drops 3 bases and J drops 5 bases, leaving 7 bases in between. The CDR3 numbers 12 residues from cysteine through phenylalanine. Only the CDR3 DNA is retained, 36 bases long and in frame from the first base. Taken from the germline V gene (reference sequence), the CDR1 and CDR2 loops are LNHNV and YYDKDF. The sequence is built from TRBV15 and TRBJ1-1, with no confident D gene call. The receptor was derived from a woman aged 40 to 50 with acute or convalescent COVID-19. The sample taken for sequencing was peripheral blood. The CDR3 reads CATSRRVTEAFF. The base sequence is TGTGCCACCAGCAGGAGAGTGACTGAAGCTTTCTTT.